This T cell receptor (beta chain) was captured in a study of blood T cell repertoires in COVID-19. In the study overall: There were acute and convalescent COVID-19 samples, and they came from the United States, Italy and Spain. PBMCs, B-cell-depleted T cells, or T cells were the source of the cDNA or gDNA that made up the material.

Some clones are missing from TCRdb's copy, which holds only in-frame ones; the method was immunoSEQ multiplex PCR. The profile shows about 130,000 clones, around 89% of them singletons. The germline V gene has CDR1 SGHTA and CDR2 FQGNSA. This CDR3 has 11 residues. Notes on this clone: Germline and junction disagree at one end, which may indicate a read error.

The receptor was isolated from a man aged 60-69 years with COVID-19, enrolled during active disease. The sequencing sample was made of peripheral blood. This rearrangement joins TRBV7-2 to TRBJ2-7; D possibly corresponds to TRBD2 (5 bases). Here the CDR3 reads CASSISRRIDF. The CDR3 bases are TGTGCCAGCAGCATTAGTCGGAGGATCGACTTC.